This TCR beta chain was captured in a study of Ad26.COV2.S vaccination and SARS-CoV-2 variants. TCRdb keeps only in-frame clones here, not all; method: immunoSEQ multiplex PCR. The sample lists nearly 95,000 clones, roughly 85% occurring once. The CDR3 is made up of 16 amino acids. Germline V gene lookup returns CDR1 SGDLS and CDR2 YYNGEE. The V gene lost 0 bases and the J gene lost 1 base, with 13 bases spanning the gap. This clonotype originated in a human donor who had recovered from COVID-19. Specimen: peripheral blood, collected after recovery from COVID-19. The V call is TRBV9, the J call TRBJ1-1; D call uncertain. The CDR3 sequence: CASSVGSDLTNTEAFF. The CDR3 DNA reads as TGTGCCAGCAGCGTAGGGTCCGATCTTACGAACACTGAAGCTTTCTTT.